This note documents a single T cell receptor beta chain sequence. At deep level, the assay was performed. This table comes from immunoSEQ multiplex PCR, and its TCRdb copy is limited to in-frame clones, with some not included. The data hold millions of clones, with 85% to 95% observed a single time. This entry comes from a study of shared clonotypes between healthy human individuals. At the level of the study: A couple of women and a few men aged 18 to 49 made up the donors.

The CDR3 runs to 11 residues. V shed 3 bases and J shed 7 bases, with 10 bases lying between them. Germline CDR1 and CDR2: GTSNPN and SVGIG (reference sequence). The CD4+ fraction was divided into a CD45RA+ naive subset and a CD45RA-negative memory subset. V is TRBV30 and J is TRBJ2-7; D not certain. The sample was naive CD4+ T cells sorted from blood. As to subset: CD45RA+ positively selected. This clonotype was obtained from a man aged 18-30 years in good health. The CDR3 nucleotides are TGTGCCTGGAGCGTAAGCTGGGAGCAGTACTTC. As protein: CAWSVSWEQYF.